This T cell receptor beta chain was identified in a study of blood T cell repertoires in COVID-19. Across the study: The study drew acute and convalescent COVID-19 samples from the United States, Italy and Spain. PBMCs, B-cell-depleted T cells, or T cells provided the cDNA or gDNA that made up the material.

Trimming took off 2 bases at V and 8 bases at J, with 12 bases between the two ends. The CDR3 extends over 13 amino acids. Germline V gene data show CDR1 as MDHEN and CDR2 as SYDVKM. Authors' processing steps: How many nucleated cells were present was estimated from reference gene primer amplification. The method was immunoSEQ multiplex PCR; TCRdb's version includes in-frame clones alone and lacks a portion of them. V, J and clone size are those of that table, while D and trimming were read from the DNA. The sample holds 130,000 or so clones, roughly 90% seen once. The sequence was obtained from a man aged 45-65 years with active or convalescent COVID-19. The genes are TRBV28 and TRBJ1-2; D is uncertain. Sample: peripheral blood. CDR3 protein: CASSLRGSRGYTF. The CDR3 DNA is TGTGCCAGCAGTTTACGGGGATCTCGAGGCTACACCTTC.